This T cell receptor (beta chain) emerged from a study of beta chain features in type 1 diabetes. Study-wide findings and caveats: Moderate yet significant TCRB CDR3 shortening was seen in Type 1 diabetes patients in all four CD4+ subsets.

What was sequenced were expressed TCRB transcripts, since all of the isolated RNA had been reverse transcribed. Assay: immunoSEQ multiplex PCR; the TCRdb copy retains only in-frame clones and omits some. The table has roughly 130,000 clones, about a sixth seen once. Notes on this clone: Antigen unknown.

CDR1 and CDR2 (germline): MGHRA, YSYEKL. The CDR3 is made up of 16 amino acids. The V gene end was trimmed by 0 bases and the J gene end by 2 bases; junction bases not matched to a gene: 4. One heparinised blood draw averaging around 0.12 L was given by each donor. CD4+ naive, central memory, regulatory and stem cell-like memory subsets were isolated by sorting on CD45RO/CCR7/CD25/CD127/CD95/CD27. The sequenced sample was central memory CD4+ T cells from blood. This TCR was sampled from a man aged 25-40 years with type 1 diabetes. The chain couples TRBV4-1 to TRBJ2-1; 7 positions agree with TRBD1. The CDR3 DNA follows: TGCGCCAGCAGCCAAGAGACAGGGCCCCCCTACAATGAGCAGTTCTTC. Translation gives CASSQETGPPYNEQFF.